This T cell receptor (beta chain) was retrieved from a study of technical replicates of blood from several donors. Assay: immunoSEQ multiplex PCR; the TCRdb copy retains only in-frame clones and omits some. The sample holds some 89,000 clones; 85% to 95% are singletons and the top ten take 0.33%. Germline V gene lookup returns CDR1 MNHEY and CDR2 SVGAGI. This CDR3 comprises 14 residues. Trimming stripped 6 bases from V and 4 bases from J, with 16 bases between. The receptor comes from a human donor in good health. The V call is TRBV6-5, the J call TRBJ2-7; D is unresolved. The sample comprised T cells isolated from PBMCs. The CDR3 is CASSTEELMYEQYF. CDR3 nucleotide sequence: TGTGCCAGCAGCACCGAGGAGCTGATGTACGAGCAGTACTTC.